This passage covers 17 T cell receptor beta chains from one sample sequenced in a study of T cell changes during pregnancy in multiple sclerosis. The assay was immunoSEQ multiplex PCR, and TCRdb's table has in-frame clones only and misses some. The sample lists roughly 55,000 clones, 92% occurring once. Source: CD4+ T cells from peripheral blood mononuclear cells, taken after pregnancy. Source of these receptors: a female donor in good health, enrolled as a control in a pregnancy study.

This clone is a singleton in its sample. This CDR3 is missing its conserved last phenylalanine or tryptophan, likely due to a read error. No DNA is shown, since the ends of the CDR3 on it are uncertain; the CDR3 is the one TCRdb lists. V and J are TRBV21-1 and TRBJ1-2. TRBV21-1 has pseudogene status. Both ends counted, the CDR3 spans 8 residues. The CDR3 loop is CASSTLKS.

This clone turned up a few times. The chain joins TRBV14 to TRBJ1-1, with 7 positions matching TRBD1. CDR3 length equals 13 residues. Germline trimming cut 5 bases from V and 3 bases from J; bases unmatched to any gene: 3. Germline V gives CDR1 SGHDN, CDR2 FVKESK. The CDR3 DNA sequence: TGTGCCAGCAGCGTACAGGGGTACACTGAAGCTTTCTTT. This sequence encodes CASSVQGYTEAFF.

The chain has TRBV28 and TRBJ2-7; 9 bases match TRBD1. Unmatched junction bases numbered 6, after V lost 6 bases and J lost 0 bases. The CDR3 covers 15 residues. Germline lookup yields CDR1 MDHEN and CDR2 SYDVKM. DNA for the CDR3: TGTGCCAGCAGACAACAGGGGGCCTACTCCTACGAGCAGTACTTC. Translating it yields CASRQQGAYSYEQYF.

This clone was recorded once. The V call is TRBV15, the J call TRBJ1-1; tentatively, D is TRBD1 (6 bases). The length of the CDR3 is 16 residues. Germline lookup yields CDR1 LNHNV and CDR2 YYDKDF (reference sequence). V was trimmed by 0 bases and J by 5 bases, leaving 16 bases between them. For the CDR3, the DNA is TGTGCCACCAGCAGAGAACGGCTCGTCAGGGGAACTGAAGCTTTCTTT. This codes for CATSRERLVRGTEAFF. Variable domain in full (rest from reference TRBV15 and TRBJ1-1): DAMVIQNPRYQVTQFGKPVTLSCSQTLNHNVMYWYQQKSSQAPKLLFHYYDKDFNNEADTPDNFQSRRPNTSFCFLDIRSPGLGDTAMYLCATSRERLVRGTEAFFGQGTRLTVV.

This clone has just one count. The rearrangement links TRBV7-2 to TRBJ1-4; weak D call: TRBD1 (5 bases). V lost 5 bases and J lost 11, with 15 bases in between. The CDR3 totals 13 residues. Germline CDR1 is SGHTA and CDR2 is FQGNSA. DNA for the CDR3: TGTGCCAGCAGCCCGGACCGACAGAGGAAACTGTTTTTT. Protein product: CASSPDRQRKLFF.

This clone was found once. V gene TRBV10-2 combines with J gene TRBJ2-1; D unclear. The CDR3 has 13 residues. Trimming shortened V by 8 bases and J by 7 bases, and 15 bases separated the two germline ends. From germline, CDR1 is WSHSY and CDR2 SAAADI. The CDR3 region is CASRLAALNEQFF. The DNA for the CDR3 is TGCGCCAGCCGACTGGCCGCCCTGAATGAGCAGTTCTTC.

CDR3 loop: CASSSRGGQGEAFF. CDR3 DNA sequence: TGTGCCAGCAGCTCCCGCGGGGGCCAGGGTGAAGCTTTCTTT. V gene TRBV7-8 combines with J gene TRBJ1-1; TRBD1 is a possible D gene (6 bases). Between the trimmed V and J ends, which lost 4 bases and 7 bases, there was a span of 16 bases. There are 14 residues in the CDR3. Germline CDR1 SGHVS, CDR2 FQNEAQ.

The rearrangement links TRBV19 to TRBJ2-7; D perhaps matches TRBD2 (6 bases). Between the trimmed V and J ends, which lost 0 bases and 1 base, there was a span of 10 bases. CDR3 length: 15 residues. Germline lookup yields CDR1 LNHDA and CDR2 SQIVND (reference sequence). The CDR3: CASSIDREPSYEQYF. The CDR3 DNA reads TGTGCCAGTAGTATAGATCGGGAGCCATCCTACGAGCAGTACTTC.

The chain joins TRBV28 to TRBJ2-1, with TRBD2 matching 8 bases. Germline V gives CDR1 MDHEN, CDR2 SYDVKM. The CDR3 consists of 16 residues. V lost 2 bases to trimming and J lost 6 bases; unmatched junction nucleotides: 9. The CDR3 region is CASSLTSSGRSNEQFF. The CDR3, as DNA: TGTGCCAGCAGTTTAACGTCTAGCGGGCGTTCCAATGAGCAGTTCTTC. Supplemented by reference TRBV28 and TRBJ2-1, the full variable domain reads DVKVTQSSRYLVKRTGEKVFLECVQDMDHENMFWYRQDPGLGLRLIYFSYDVKMKEKGDIPEGYSVSREKKERFSLILESASTNQTSMYLCASSLTSSGRSNEQFFGPGTRLTVL.

The chain recombines TRBV19 with TRBJ2-1, with TRBD2 as a possible D gene (6 bases). From germline, CDR1 is LNHDA and CDR2 SQIVND (reference sequence). The CDR3 extends over 14 amino acids. V lost 5 bases and J 7 bases, leaving 15 bases between the germline ends. CDR3 loop: CASSVGGGPNEQFF. The CDR3 nucleotides are TGTGCCAGTAGTGTCGGGGGAGGACCTAATGAGCAGTTCTTC.

The chain couples TRBV2 to TRBJ1-1; D may be TRBD1 (6 bases). The CDR3 is made up of 13 amino acids. Germline V gene lookup returns CDR1 SNHLY and CDR2 FYNNEI. The V and J ends lost 4 bases and 3 bases respectively, with 9 bases between them. DNA for the CDR3: TGTGCCAGCAGTGTTCGGACAGACACTGAAGCTTTCTTT. Translating gives CASSVRTDTEAFF.

The chain carries TRBV7-2 and TRBJ1-4; D is undetermined. With 1 base removed from V and 8 bases from J, the gap between germline ends came to 11 bases. The CDR3 spans 14 residues. CDR1 is SGHTA and CDR2 is FQGNSA in the germline V gene. CDR3 DNA: TGTGCCAGCAGCTTAGACAAACCTAGGGAAAAACTGTTTTTT. Translating it yields CASSLDKPREKLFF.

This chain joins TRBV7-3 and TRBJ2-1, with 10 bases identical to TRBD2. Per the germline V gene, CDR1 is SGHTA and CDR2 is FQGTGA. With V trimmed by 2 bases and J by 5 bases, 12 bases remained unmatched. This CDR3 is built from 18 residues. The CDR3 spells CASSLWGTASGGHNEQFF. The CDR3, as DNA: TGTGCCAGCAGCTTATGGGGGACGGCTAGCGGGGGACACAATGAGCAGTTCTTC.

The V and J genes are TRBV2 and TRBJ1-1; D possibly corresponds to TRBD1 (5 bases). The CDR3 length is 13 residues. CDR1 is SNHLY and CDR2 is FYNNEI in the germline V gene. Trimming stripped 8 bases from V and 7 bases from J, with 17 bases between. The chain's CDR3 is CASAKRGLLEAFF. CDR3 DNA sequence: TGTGCCAGCGCGAAAAGGGGCCTCCTTGAAGCTTTCTTT.

The chain couples TRBV27 to TRBJ2-2; 7 bases line up with TRBD2. Germline CDR1 is MNHEY and CDR2 is SMNVEV (reference sequence). The CDR3 consists of 15 residues. Trimming removed 3 bases from V and 6 bases from J; junction bases left unmatched: 7. The CDR3 sequence is CASSFVRGGSGELFF. CDR3 nucleotides: TGTGCCAGCAGTTTCGTTCGGGGAGGGTCCGGGGAGCTGTTTTTT.

V gene TRBV6-5 combines with J gene TRBJ1-2; the match to TRBD1 covers 7 bases. The CDR3 runs 14 residues. With V trimmed by 7 bases and J by 7 bases, 12 bases remained unmatched. Germline V lookup: CDR1 MNHEY, CDR2 SVGAGI. The CDR3 DNA follows: TGTGCCAGCATTCCCCCAGGGGGTGGTCGTGGCTACACCTTC. Its translation: CASIPPGGGRGYTF.

The genes are TRBV4-3 and TRBJ2-1; 11 nucleotides align to TRBD1. This CDR3 spans 17 amino acids. Trimming cost V 0 bases and J 8 bases; bases outside gene matches: 9. CDR1 and CDR2 from the germline V gene are LGHNA and YSLEER. The CDR3 sequence is CASSQDSKGQGVDEQFF. The CDR3 coding sequence is TGCGCCAGCAGCCAAGATAGTAAGGGACAGGGGGTCGATGAGCAGTTCTTC.